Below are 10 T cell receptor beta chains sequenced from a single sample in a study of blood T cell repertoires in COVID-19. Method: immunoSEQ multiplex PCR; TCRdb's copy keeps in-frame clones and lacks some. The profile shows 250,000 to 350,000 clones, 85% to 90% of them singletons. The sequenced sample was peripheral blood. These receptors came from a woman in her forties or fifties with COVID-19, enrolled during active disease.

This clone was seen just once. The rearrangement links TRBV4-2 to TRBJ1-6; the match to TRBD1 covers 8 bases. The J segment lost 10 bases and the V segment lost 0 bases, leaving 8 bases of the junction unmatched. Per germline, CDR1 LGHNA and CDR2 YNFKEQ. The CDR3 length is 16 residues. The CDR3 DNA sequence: TGTGCCAGCAGCCAAGAGTTACAGGGGGGGCACTCACCCCTCCACTTT. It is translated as CASSQELQGGHSPLHF.

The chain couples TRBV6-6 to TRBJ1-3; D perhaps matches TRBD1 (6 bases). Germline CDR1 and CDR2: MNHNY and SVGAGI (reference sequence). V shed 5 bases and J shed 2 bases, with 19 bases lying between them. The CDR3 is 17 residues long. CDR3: CASSLGAFGPTGNTIYF. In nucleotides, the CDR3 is TGTGCCAGCAGTCTGGGGGCCTTCGGGCCGACTGGAAACACCATATATTTT.

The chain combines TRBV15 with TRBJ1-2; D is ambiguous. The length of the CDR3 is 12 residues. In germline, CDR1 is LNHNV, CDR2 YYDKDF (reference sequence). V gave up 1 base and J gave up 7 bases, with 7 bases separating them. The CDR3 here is CATSRVSGGYTF. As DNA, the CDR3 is TGTGCCACCAGCAGAGTCTCCGGTGGCTACACCTTC.

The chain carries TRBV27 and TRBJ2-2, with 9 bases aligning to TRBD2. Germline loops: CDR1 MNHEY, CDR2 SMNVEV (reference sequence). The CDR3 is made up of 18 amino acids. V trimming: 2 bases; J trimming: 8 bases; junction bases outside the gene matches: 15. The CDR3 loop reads CASSLIRVAGVISGELFF. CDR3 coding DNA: TGTGCCAGCAGTTTAATTAGGGTAGCGGGAGTAATATCAGGGGAGCTGTTTTTT.

DNA of the CDR3: TGTGCCAGCAGACCGAGGACAGGGCGTGAAGCTTTCTTT. It translates to CASRPRTGREAFF. V gene TRBV2 combines with J gene TRBJ1-1, with 8 bases aligning to TRBD1. The CDR3 loop spans 13 amino acids. V lost 6 bases, J lost 7 bases, and 7 bases stayed unmatched. Germline-derived CDR1 and CDR2 are SNHLY and FYNNEI.

CDR3 sequence: CASSLQGTLSGNTIYF. The CDR3 DNA sequence: TGTGCCAGCAGCTTACAGGGGACCCTCTCTGGAAACACCATATATTTT. The gene calls are TRBV7-4 and TRBJ1-3; D might be TRBD1 (6 bases). Per germline, CDR1 SGHVT and CDR2 SQSDAQ. V was pared by 2 bases and J by 0 bases, with 11 bases between. The CDR3 loop spans 16 amino acids.

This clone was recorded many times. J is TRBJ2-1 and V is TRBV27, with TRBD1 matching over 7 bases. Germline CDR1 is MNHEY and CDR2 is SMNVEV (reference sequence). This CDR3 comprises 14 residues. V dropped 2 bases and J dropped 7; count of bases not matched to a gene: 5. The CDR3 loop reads CASSLTGDLNEQFF. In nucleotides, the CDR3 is TGTGCCAGCAGTTTAACAGGGGATTTAAATGAGCAGTTCTTC.

CDR3 in amino acids: CAIRQGSGYGYTF. The CDR3 DNA reads TGTGCCATTCGACAGGGTTCGGGGTATGGCTACACCTTC. V and J are TRBV2 and TRBJ1-2; 7 bases align to TRBD1. This CDR3 comprises 13 residues. Germline CDR1 and CDR2: SNHLY and FYNNEI. Trimming took 10 bases from V and 5 from J; bases not matched to a gene: 10.

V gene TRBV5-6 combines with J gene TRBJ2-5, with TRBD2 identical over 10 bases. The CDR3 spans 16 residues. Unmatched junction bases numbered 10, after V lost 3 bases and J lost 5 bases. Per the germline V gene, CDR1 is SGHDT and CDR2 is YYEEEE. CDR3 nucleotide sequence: TGTGCCAGCAGCTCGCCTAGCGGGAGAACCCGCGAGACCCAGTACTTC. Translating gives CASSSPSGRTRETQYF.

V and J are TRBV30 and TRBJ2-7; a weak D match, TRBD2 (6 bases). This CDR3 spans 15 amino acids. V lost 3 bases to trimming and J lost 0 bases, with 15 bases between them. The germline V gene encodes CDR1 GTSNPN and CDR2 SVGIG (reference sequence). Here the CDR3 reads CAWRVWGLGSYEQYF. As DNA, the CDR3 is TGTGCCTGGAGGGTTTGGGGACTGGGCTCCTACGAGCAGTACTTC.